The clone carrying this TCR beta chain was seen many times. The antigen is unknown. TCRdb reanalysed the RACE reads using MiXCR and keeps one entry per CDR3 protein. The data show some 400,000 distinct CDR3 sequences, roughly 5% seen once. This CDR3 is built from 15 residues. V dropped 4 bases and J dropped 5 bases, with 15 bases sitting between them. Germline V gene sequence: CDR1 LGHNA, CDR2 YNFKEQ. The data were taken from a study of human T cells and chemical hapten exposure. The study's findings and limits: DPC sensitization produced no change in TCRs with frequency above 1 in 1000. Expanded TCRs produced significantly more large CDR3 similarity clusters than controls did.

Time point defined: patch test 1, 2 weeks after DPC sensitization. The treatment here: therapeutic diphenylcyclopropenone sensitization with weekly scalp DPC. Patients had alopecia, were aged 18 to 70, and were not pregnant. The total RNA was obtained from whole blood that was not fractionated. The sample was whole blood, taken in connection with sensitization to the hapten diphenylcyclopropenone (DPC). The J gene is TRBJ2-1, the V gene TRBV4-2; D is perhaps TRBD2 (5 bases). The TCR originated in a woman aged 50 to 60 with alopecia areata. Some clones in this sample may be carry-over from other donors' samples. Written as DNA, the CDR3 is TGTGCCAGCAGCCCCCCCGCGGGCGCCCACAATGAGCAGTTCTTC. Its protein is CASSPPAGAHNEQFF.